What follows are 29 T cell receptor beta chains derived from one specimen sequenced in a study of cytomegalovirus exposure and HLA in healthy donors. Both 60 Vbeta primers and 13 Jbeta primers went into the PCR. TCRdb keeps only in-frame clones here, not all; method: immunoSEQ multiplex PCR. The profile shows tens of thousands of clones, more than 70% of them singletons. The sample consisted of PBMCs. The receptors derive from a man aged 50-60 years in good health and CMV-seropositive.

This sequence joins TRBV29-1 and TRBJ2-2; 9 bases align to TRBD2. The germline V gene encodes CDR1 SQVTM and CDR2 ANQGSEA. This CDR3 has 15 residues. V gave up 7 bases and J gave up 4 bases; unmatched junction bases: 10. This CDR3 is CSARTSGGSTGELFF. CDR3 sequence (DNA): TGCAGCGCAAGAACCAGCGGGGGGTCCACCGGGGAGCTGTTTTTT.

The chain couples TRBV5-1 to TRBJ2-7; 8 nucleotides line up with TRBD1. Germline CDR1 reads SGHRS; CDR2 reads YFSETQ. The length of the CDR3 is 14 residues. Trimming cost V 1 base and J 6 bases; bases outside gene matches: 6. CDR3 nucleotides: TGCGCCAGCAGCTTGATGCAGGGGGCTTCCGAGCAGTACTTC. Protein sequence: CASSLMQGASEQYF.

The chain uses TRBV7-3 and TRBJ2-7; TRBD2 might be the D (5 bases). The CDR3 extends over 15 amino acids. V lost 5 bases and J lost 5, with 19 bases in between. Germline-derived CDR1 and CDR2 are SGHTA and FQGTGA. The CDR3: CASSLSTSSPHEQYF. CDR3 bases: TGTGCCAGCAGCCTAAGTACTAGTTCCCCCCACGAGCAGTACTTC.

The rearrangement joins TRBV30 to TRBJ2-1; possible D gene TRBD1, 6 bases. Germline CDR1 is GTSNPN and CDR2 is SVGIG (reference sequence). The CDR3 spans 14 residues. V gave up 0 bases and J gave up 9 bases, with 15 bases separating them. The CDR3 here is CAWSVLGGYGEQFF. DNA of the CDR3: TGTGCCTGGAGTGTACTTGGGGGCTATGGTGAGCAGTTCTTC.

This clone was found a few times. This rearrangement joins TRBV11-2 to TRBJ1-4, with D perhaps matching TRBD1 (6 bases). Per the germline V gene, CDR1 is SGHAT and CDR2 is FQNNGV. Between the trimmed V and J ends, which lost 5 bases and 8 bases, there was a span of 24 bases. This CDR3 comprises 17 residues. CDR3 DNA sequence: TGTGCCAGCAGCCGTTCTGTGCAGGGGACCCTAGGGGAAAAACTGTTTTTT. Translating it yields CASSRSVQGTLGEKLFF.

The chain employs TRBV27 and TRBJ1-6, with 7 nucleotides matching TRBD1. Germline V gene data show CDR1 as MNHEY and CDR2 as SMNVEV (reference sequence). This CDR3 has 17 amino acids. Trimming took 4 bases from V and 6 from J; bases not matched to a gene: 12. The CDR3 DNA reads as TGTGCCAGCAGTTCACGACAGGGCCGAGGTCTTAATTCACCCCTCCACTTT. This translates into CASSSRQGRGLNSPLHF.

The chain couples TRBV21-1 to TRBJ2-7; TRBD1 is the table's D call and was not checked against the DNA. TRBV21-1 is termed a pseudogene. This CDR3 region has 17 residues. CDR3 in amino acids: CDSSKGPTRQVSYEQYF. The CDR3 bases are TGTGACAGCAGCAAAGGTCCTACCAGACAGGTCTCCTACGAGCAGTACTTC.

The chain uses TRBV4-1 and TRBJ1-4; TRBD1 matches 10 bases. The V gene's germline CDR1 is MGHRA and CDR2 YSYEKL. This CDR3 region has 14 residues. This CDR3 is CASTRDRGNEKLFF. CDR3 DNA sequence: TGCGCTAGTACCCGGGACAGGGGTAATGAAAAACTGTTTTTT.

The chain joins TRBV9 to TRBJ2-5, with a possible D match to TRBD2 (7 bases). Trimming stripped 2 bases from V and 5 bases from J, with 13 bases between. This CDR3 is built from 14 residues. From germline, CDR1 is SGDLS and CDR2 YYNGEE. The CDR3 region is CASSVRGGQETQYF. The DNA for the CDR3 is TGTGCCAGCAGCGTGAGGGGGGGCCAGGAGACCCAGTACTTC.

This clone was counted a few times. The chain uses TRBV4-3 and TRBJ2-2; D remains ambiguous. From germline, CDR1 is LGHNA and CDR2 YSLEER. Trimming left V 5 bases short and J 4 bases short, with 17 bases between. The CDR3 runs 16 residues. The CDR3 region is CASSYLVAVGTGELFF. The CDR3 DNA reads as TGCGCCAGCAGCTATCTAGTTGCCGTTGGCACCGGGGAGCTGTTTTTT.

This clone turned up a few times. This rearrangement joins TRBV10-1 to TRBJ2-7; no clear D gene. The germline V gene has CDR1 WNHNN and CDR2 SYGVQD (reference sequence). Trimming took off 8 bases at V and 0 bases at J, with 8 bases between the two ends. CDR3 length: 12 amino acids. The CDR3: CASRSTSYEQYF. For the CDR3, the DNA is TGCGCCAGCCGGAGTACCTCCTACGAGCAGTACTTC.

This chain joins TRBV15 and TRBJ2-5; the D is unclear. The germline gives CDR1 LNHNV, CDR2 YYDKDF (reference sequence). Between the trimmed V and J ends, which lost 6 bases and 5 bases, there was a span of 19 bases. The CDR3 loop spans 15 amino acids. CDR3 sequence: CATRLQWAPGETQYF. In nucleotides, the CDR3 is TGTGCCACCAGGTTACAGTGGGCGCCTGGGGAGACCCAGTACTTC.

The CDR3 loop reads CASSLPDQQGANTEAFF. In DNA, the CDR3 is TGTGCCAGCAGCTTACCCGACCAACAGGGGGCCAACACTGAAGCTTTCTTT. The chain links TRBV7-6 to TRBJ1-1; 9 bases are a match to TRBD1. This CDR3 is built from 17 residues. V gave up 2 bases and J gave up 2 bases; unmatched junction bases: 9. Germline-derived CDR1 and CDR2 are SGHVS and FNYEAQ. The variable domain in full, completed from reference TRBV7-6 and TRBJ1-1, reads GAGVSQSPRYKVTKRGQDVALRCDPISGHVSLYWYRQALGQGPEFLTYFNYEAQQDKSGLPNDRFSAERPEGSISTLTIQRTEQRDSAMYRCASSLPDQQGANTEAFFGQGTRLTVV.

V and J are TRBV9 and TRBJ2-5; 14 bases agree with TRBD2. The CDR3 sequence is 16 residues long. The J segment lost 5 bases and the V segment lost 3 bases, leaving 6 bases of the junction unmatched. Germline-derived CDR1 and CDR2 are SGDLS and YYNGEE. The CDR3 region is CASSGRLAGGPETQYF. The CDR3, as DNA: TGTGCCAGCAGCGGGAGACTAGCGGGGGGGCCGGAGACCCAGTACTTC.

The chain links TRBV19 to TRBJ1-2; 11 nucleotides line up with TRBD1. Germline CDR1 LNHDA, CDR2 SQIVND (reference sequence). The CDR3 runs to 14 residues. V trimming: 6 bases; J trimming: 7 bases; junction bases outside the gene matches: 7. CDR3 bases: TGTGCCAGTAGACCCACCGGGACAGGGGGTGGCTACACCTTC. Translation gives CASRPTGTGGGYTF.

This chain uses TRBV7-6 with TRBJ1-2; D gene ambiguous. Germline V gives CDR1 SGHVS, CDR2 FNYEAQ. The V end lost 5 bases, the J end lost 5 bases, and 15 bases lay between the germline ends. CDR3 length: 14 residues. The chain's CDR3 is CASSPSGQGYGYTF. The CDR3 DNA reads TGTGCCAGCAGCCCAAGCGGCCAAGGGTATGGCTACACCTTC. The variable domain in full, with the rest retrieved from reference TRBV7-6 and TRBJ1-2, is GAGVSQSPRYKVTKRGQDVALRCDPISGHVSLYWYRQALGQGPEFLTYFNYEAQQDKSGLPNDRFSAERPEGSISTLTIQRTEQRDSAMYRCASSPSGQGYGYTFGSGTRLTVV.

This clone came up once. This rearrangement joins TRBV7-3 to TRBJ2-2, with D tentatively TRBD1 (6 bases). From germline, CDR1 is SGHTA and CDR2 FQGTGA. Trimming shortened V by 1 base and J by 4 bases, and 10 bases separated the two germline ends. The CDR3 runs to 15 residues. In nucleotides, the CDR3 is TGTGCCAGCAGCTTAATCATAGGGGGCACCGGGGAGCTGTTTTTT. Translating gives CASSLIIGGTGELFF.

This chain uses TRBV15 with TRBJ1-5; no clear D. Trimming took 1 base from V and 2 from J, leaving 15 bases between them. The CDR3 totals 17 residues. Germline V gene data show CDR1 as LNHNV and CDR2 as YYDKDF (reference sequence). The chain's CDR3 is CATSRGRGGVRNQPQHF. The CDR3 DNA sequence: TGTGCCACCAGCAGAGGGCGGGGTGGTGTACGCAATCAGCCCCAGCATTTT.

Only a few counts were recorded for this clone. This chain links TRBV30 with TRBJ1-6; D remains ambiguous. V lost 4 bases and J lost 7, with 14 bases in between. The germline V gene encodes CDR1 GTSNPN and CDR2 SVGIG (reference sequence). The CDR3 covers 14 residues. Here the CDR3 reads CAWIPKRGNSPLHF. The CDR3 nucleotides are TGTGCCTGGATCCCGAAGAGAGGGAATTCACCCCTCCACTTT.

The chain links TRBV18 to TRBJ2-7; 9 bases map to TRBD1. The CDR3 is 13 residues long. CDR1 KGHSH and CDR2 LQKENI come from the germline V gene. Unmatched junction bases numbered 2, after V lost 3 bases and J lost 5 bases. The CDR3 is CASSPGQGNEQYF. The CDR3 nucleotides are TGTGCCAGCTCACCGGGACAGGGTAACGAGCAGTACTTC.

The J gene is TRBJ2-7, the V gene TRBV27; 10 nucleotides agree with TRBD1. Germline-derived CDR1 and CDR2 are MNHEY and SMNVEV (reference sequence). The CDR3 has 15 residues. V was pared by 6 bases and J by 7 bases, with 12 bases of the junction left unmatched. CDR3 in amino acids: CASSLRQGALREQYF. CDR3 nucleotides: TGTGCCAGCAGCCTACGACAGGGGGCATTGCGGGAGCAGTACTTC.

The rearrangement uses TRBV6-6 and TRBJ2-1, with 11 bases aligning to TRBD2. Germline lookup yields CDR1 MNHNY and CDR2 SVGAGI (reference sequence). The junction had 8 bases not matched to a gene; V was cut back by 6 bases and J by 7 bases. The CDR3 is made up of 15 amino acids. CDR3: CASRYLAGGDNEQFF. For the CDR3, the DNA is TGTGCCAGCAGATACCTAGCGGGAGGAGATAATGAGCAGTTCTTC.

The chain carries TRBV7-8 and TRBJ2-2; D may be TRBD2 (5 bases). The CDR3 length is 14 residues. Germline CDR1 and CDR2: SGHVS and FQNEAQ. The CDR3 region is CVGETTLPTGELFF. The CDR3 DNA sequence: TGTGTCGGGGAGACTACTTTACCCACCGGGGAGCTGTTTTTT.

This clone has only one observation. The gene calls are TRBV9 and TRBJ2-1, with D unresolved. The CDR3 sequence is 15 residues long. V was shortened by 0 bases and J by 9 bases, with 16 bases between the two germline ends. Looked up from germline, CDR1 is SGDLS and CDR2 is YYNGEE. This CDR3 reads CASSVGASQYAEQFF. The CDR3 DNA follows: TGTGCCAGCAGCGTAGGGGCTTCCCAATATGCTGAGCAGTTCTTC.

J is TRBJ1-6 and V is TRBV12-5; TRBD1 aligns across 9 bases. The germline V gene encodes CDR1 LGHNT and CDR2 FRNRAP. This CDR3 has 16 residues. With V trimmed by 0 bases and J by 9 bases, 6 bases remained unmatched. The CDR3 is CASGLVRGQGFSPLHF. DNA of the CDR3: TGTGCTAGTGGTTTGGTACGGGGACAGGGTTTTTCACCCCTCCACTTT.

The chain recombines TRBV6-5 with TRBJ1-4, with D unclear. CDR3 length: 13 amino acids. Per germline, CDR1 MNHEY and CDR2 SVGAGI. V gave up 5 bases and J gave up 0 bases, with 4 bases separating them. CDR3: CASSPATNEKLFF. The CDR3 bases are TGTGCCAGCAGTCCCGCAACTAATGAAAAACTGTTTTTT.

The DNA for the CDR3 is TGTGCCAGCAGCCCCAAAAGGCCTAGCTCCTACGAGCAGTACTTC. Encoded protein: CASSPKRPSSYEQYF. The J gene is TRBJ2-7, the V gene TRBV7-9; no clear D gene. This CDR3 has 15 residues. V was trimmed by 5 bases and J by 0 bases, leaving 14 bases between them. CDR1 and CDR2 from the germline V gene are SEHNR and FQNEAQ (reference sequence).

The chain joins TRBV29-1 to TRBJ1-2; maybe TRBD1 (6 bases). V was shortened by 2 bases and J by 8 bases, with 18 bases between the two germline ends. The CDR3 consists of 14 residues. CDR1 is SQVTM, CDR2 ANQGSEA, per germline. The CDR3 loop is CSVEYPTGSEGYTF. The CDR3 DNA follows: TGCAGCGTTGAATACCCCACAGGGTCAGAAGGCTACACCTTC. The full variable domain, with the rest looked up from reference TRBV29-1 and TRBJ1-2, is SAVISQKPSRDICQRGTSLTIQCQVDSQVTMMFWYRQQPGQSLTLIATANQGSEATYESGFVIDKFPISRPNLTFSTLTVSNMSPEDSSIYLCSVEYPTGSEGYTFGSGTRLTVV.

V and J are TRBV4-3 and TRBJ1-4, with 7 bases that match TRBD1. Germline trimming cut 6 bases from V and 5 bases from J; bases unmatched to any gene: 9. This CDR3 region has 15 residues. CDR1 and CDR2 from the germline V gene are LGHNA and YSLEER. CDR3 sequence reads: CASSRAMDRNEKLFF. CDR3 in DNA: TGCGCCAGCAGTAGGGCCATGGACAGGAATGAAAAACTGTTTTTT.